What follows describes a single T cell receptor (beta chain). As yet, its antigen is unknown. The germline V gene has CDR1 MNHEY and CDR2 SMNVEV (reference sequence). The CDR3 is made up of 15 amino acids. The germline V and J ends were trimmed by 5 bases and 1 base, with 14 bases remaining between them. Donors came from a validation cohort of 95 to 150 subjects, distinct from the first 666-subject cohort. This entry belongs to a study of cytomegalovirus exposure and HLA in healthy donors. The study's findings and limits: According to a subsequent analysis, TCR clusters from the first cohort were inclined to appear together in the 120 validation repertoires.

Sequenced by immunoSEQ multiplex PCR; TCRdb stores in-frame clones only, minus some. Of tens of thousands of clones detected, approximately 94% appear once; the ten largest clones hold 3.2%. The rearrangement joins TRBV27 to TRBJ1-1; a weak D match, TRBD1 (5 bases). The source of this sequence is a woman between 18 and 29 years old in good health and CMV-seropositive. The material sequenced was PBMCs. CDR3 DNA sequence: TGTGCCAGCAGTCAGGGAGGACGGAAGAACACTGAAGCTTTCTTT. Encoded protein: CASSQGGRKNTEAFF.